Reported below is one T cell receptor (beta chain). Its antigen is still unknown. These data come from a study of CXCR3-negative and CXCR3-positive naive CD8 T cells. Overall study: Every library held about 1.5 +/- 0.3 million TRB reads, and the total came to 130 million to 150 million. Study-wide findings and caveats: Fresh PBMCs served for most assays, and CXCR3 expression fell partially after cryopreservation. More hydrophobic TRB CDR3s were found in CXCR3-positive naive cells than in CXCR3-negative naive cells.

Germline-derived CDR1 and CDR2 are SEHNR and FQNEAQ (reference sequence). The CDR3 extends over 13 amino acids. 5' RACE with UMI labels generated the TRB cDNA libraries. TCRdb reanalyzed the 5' RACE reads, giving one entry per CDR3 protein sequence and no DNA. The table for this sample gives some 130,000 distinct CDR3 sequences. The material sequenced was naive CXCR3+ CD8+ T cells from blood. The subset is: CD45RO-CCR7+CD27+CD95- naive CD8+ T cells expressing CXCR3 (TNR3+). The J gene is TRBJ1-1, the V gene TRBV7-9. This TCR was sampled from a human donor in good health. Some clones in this sample may be carry-over from other donors' samples. Here the CDR3 reads CASSFQRNTEAFF.